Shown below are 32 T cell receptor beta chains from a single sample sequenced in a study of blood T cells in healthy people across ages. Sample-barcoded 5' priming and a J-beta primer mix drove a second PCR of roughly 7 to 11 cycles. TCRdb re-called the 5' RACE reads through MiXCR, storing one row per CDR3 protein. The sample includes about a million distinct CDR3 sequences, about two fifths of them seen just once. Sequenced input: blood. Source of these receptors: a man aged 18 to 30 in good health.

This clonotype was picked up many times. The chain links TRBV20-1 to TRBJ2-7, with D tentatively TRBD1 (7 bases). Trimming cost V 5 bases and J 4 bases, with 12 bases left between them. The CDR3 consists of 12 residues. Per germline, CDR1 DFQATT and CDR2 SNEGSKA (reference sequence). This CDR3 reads CSARQGGYEQYF. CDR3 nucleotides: TGCAGTGCTCGACAGGGAGGATACGAGCAGTACTTC.

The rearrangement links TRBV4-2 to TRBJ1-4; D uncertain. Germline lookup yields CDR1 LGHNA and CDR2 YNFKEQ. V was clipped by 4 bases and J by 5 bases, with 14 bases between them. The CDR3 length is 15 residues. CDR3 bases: TGTGCCAGCAGCCCCACCTCCGGACGGAATGAAAAACTGTTTTTT. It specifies CASSPTSGRNEKLFF.

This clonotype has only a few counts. The CDR3 nucleotides read TGTGCCAGCAAAGGGGGGTGGAGAGATACGCAGTATTTT. It translates to CASKGGWRDTQYF. The V and J genes are TRBV6-2 or TRBV6-3 and TRBJ2-3; the D gene could be TRBD1 or TRBD2 (6 bases each). V was pared by 7 bases and J by 5 bases, with 13 bases between. This CDR3 comprises 13 residues. Germline V gene sequence: CDR1 MNHEY, CDR2 SVGEGT.

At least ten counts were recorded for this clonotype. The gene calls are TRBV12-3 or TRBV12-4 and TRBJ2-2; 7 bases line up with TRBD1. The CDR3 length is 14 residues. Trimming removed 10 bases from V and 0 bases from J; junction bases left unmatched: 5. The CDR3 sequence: CATQDRTNTGELFF. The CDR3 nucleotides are TGTGCCACCCAGGACAGGACGAACACCGGGGAGCTGTTTTTT.

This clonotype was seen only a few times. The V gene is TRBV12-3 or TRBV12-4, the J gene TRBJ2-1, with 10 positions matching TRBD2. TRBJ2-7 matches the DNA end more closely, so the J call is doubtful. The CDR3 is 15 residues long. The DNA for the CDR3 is TGTGCCAGCAGTCTCCTAGCGGGGGACTACAATGAGCAGTACTTC. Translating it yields CASSLLAGDYNEQYF.

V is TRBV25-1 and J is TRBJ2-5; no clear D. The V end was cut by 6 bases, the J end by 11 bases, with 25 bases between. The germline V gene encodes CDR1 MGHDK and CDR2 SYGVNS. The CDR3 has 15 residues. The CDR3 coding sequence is TGTGCCAGCAGCCCTACTGCGGATGTGGGGAATGAGCAGTACTTC. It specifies CASSPTADVGNEQYF.

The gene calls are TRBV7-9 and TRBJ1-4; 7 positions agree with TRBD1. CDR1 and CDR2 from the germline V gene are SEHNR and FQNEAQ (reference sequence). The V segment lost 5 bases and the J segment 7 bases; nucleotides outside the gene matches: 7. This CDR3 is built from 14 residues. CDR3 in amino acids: CASSQDRASEKLFF. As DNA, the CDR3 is TGTGCCAGCAGCCAAGACAGGGCTAGTGAAAAACTGTTTTTT.

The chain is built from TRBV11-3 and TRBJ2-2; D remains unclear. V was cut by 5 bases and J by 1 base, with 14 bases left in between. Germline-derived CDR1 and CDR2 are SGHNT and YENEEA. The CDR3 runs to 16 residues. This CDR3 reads CASSPEGVGNTGELFF. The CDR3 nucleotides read TGTGCCAGCAGCCCAGAAGGTGTTGGGAACACCGGGGAGCTGTTTTTT.

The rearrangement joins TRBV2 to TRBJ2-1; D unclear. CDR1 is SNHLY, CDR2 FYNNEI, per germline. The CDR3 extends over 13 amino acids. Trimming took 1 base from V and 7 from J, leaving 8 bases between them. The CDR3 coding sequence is TGTGCCAGCAGTGAAGACAGAATTAATGAGCAGTTCTTC. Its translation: CASSEDRINEQFF.

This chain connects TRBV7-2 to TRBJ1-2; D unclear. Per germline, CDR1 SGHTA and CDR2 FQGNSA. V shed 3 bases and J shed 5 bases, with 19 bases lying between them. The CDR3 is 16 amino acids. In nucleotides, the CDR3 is TGTGCCAGCAGCTTCTACTCCTTAACCGCTAGATATGGCTACACCTTC. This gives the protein CASSFYSLTARYGYTF.

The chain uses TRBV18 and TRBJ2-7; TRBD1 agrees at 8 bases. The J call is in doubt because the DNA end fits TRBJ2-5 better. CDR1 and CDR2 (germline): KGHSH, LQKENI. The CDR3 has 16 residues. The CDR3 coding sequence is TGTGCCAGCTCACCACTTAGACAGGGGCTCCAAGAGACCCAGTACTTC. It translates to CASSPLRQGLQETQYF.

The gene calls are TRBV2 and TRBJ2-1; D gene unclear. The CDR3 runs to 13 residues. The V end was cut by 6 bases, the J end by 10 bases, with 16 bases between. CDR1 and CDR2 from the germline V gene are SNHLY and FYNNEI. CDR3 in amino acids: CASRWTDLGEQFF. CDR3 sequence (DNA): TGTGCCAGCAGGTGGACCGACTTAGGCGAGCAGTTCTTC.

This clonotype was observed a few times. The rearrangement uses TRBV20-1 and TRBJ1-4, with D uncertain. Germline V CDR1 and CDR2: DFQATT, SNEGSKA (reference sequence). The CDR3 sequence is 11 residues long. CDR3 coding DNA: TGCGCCGGTGGGGCTAATGAAAAACTGTTTTTT. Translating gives CAGGANEKLFF.

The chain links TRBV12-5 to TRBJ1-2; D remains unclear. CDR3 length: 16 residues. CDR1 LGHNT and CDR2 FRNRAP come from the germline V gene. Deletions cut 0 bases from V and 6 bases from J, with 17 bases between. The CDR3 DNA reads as TGTGCTAGTGGTTTGGTACGAACAGTCGGCATGGATGGCTACACCTTC. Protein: CASGLVRTVGMDGYTF.

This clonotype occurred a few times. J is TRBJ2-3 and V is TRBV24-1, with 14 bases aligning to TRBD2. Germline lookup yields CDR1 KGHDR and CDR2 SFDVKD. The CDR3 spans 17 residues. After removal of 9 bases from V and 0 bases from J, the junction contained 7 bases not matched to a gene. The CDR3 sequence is CATCGTSGGISTDTQYF. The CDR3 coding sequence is TGTGCCACCTGTGGGACTAGCGGGGGTATCAGCACAGATACGCAGTATTTT.

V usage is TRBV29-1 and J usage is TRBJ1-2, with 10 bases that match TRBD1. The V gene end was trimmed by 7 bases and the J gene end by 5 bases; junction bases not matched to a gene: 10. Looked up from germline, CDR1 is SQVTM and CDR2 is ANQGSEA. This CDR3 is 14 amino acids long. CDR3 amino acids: CSGELGQGKYGYTF. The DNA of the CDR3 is TGCAGCGGGGAGCTGGGACAGGGGAAGTATGGCTACACCTTC.

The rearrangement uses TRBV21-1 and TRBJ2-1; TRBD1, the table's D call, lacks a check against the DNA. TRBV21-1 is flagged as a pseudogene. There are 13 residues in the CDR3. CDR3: CAIGSPFHNEQFF. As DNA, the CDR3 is TGTGCCATTGGTTCGCCCTTTCACAATGAGCAGTTCTTC.

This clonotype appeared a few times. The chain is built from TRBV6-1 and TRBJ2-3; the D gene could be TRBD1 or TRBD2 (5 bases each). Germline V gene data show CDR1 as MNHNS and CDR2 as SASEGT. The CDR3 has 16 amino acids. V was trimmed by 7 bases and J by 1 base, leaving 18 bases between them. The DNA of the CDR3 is TGTGCCAGCACCCTGATGAGGGGAACGGGCACAGATACGCAGTATTTT. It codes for CASTLMRGTGTDTQYF.

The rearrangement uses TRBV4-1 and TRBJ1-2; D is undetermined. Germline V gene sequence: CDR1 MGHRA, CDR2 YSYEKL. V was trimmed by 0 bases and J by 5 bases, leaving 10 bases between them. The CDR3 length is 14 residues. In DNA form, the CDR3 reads TGCGCCAGCAGCCAAGATAGAACAGAATATGGCTACACCTTC. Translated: CASSQDRTEYGYTF.

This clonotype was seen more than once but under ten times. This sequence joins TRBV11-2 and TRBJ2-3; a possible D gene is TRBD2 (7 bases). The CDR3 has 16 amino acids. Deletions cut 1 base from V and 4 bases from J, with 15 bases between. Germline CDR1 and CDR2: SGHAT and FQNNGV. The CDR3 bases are TGTGCCAGCAGCTTAGTACGGGGGGCAGGTTCAGATACGCAGTATTTT. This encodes CASSLVRGAGSDTQYF.

The DNA for the CDR3 is TGTACCATCCAGGACAGCTTTGGCTACACCTTC. Translating gives CTIQDSFGYTF. The chain carries TRBV25-1 and TRBJ1-2; TRBD1 is a possible D gene (6 bases). The CDR3 loop spans 11 amino acids. Per germline, CDR1 MGHDK and CDR2 SYGVNS.

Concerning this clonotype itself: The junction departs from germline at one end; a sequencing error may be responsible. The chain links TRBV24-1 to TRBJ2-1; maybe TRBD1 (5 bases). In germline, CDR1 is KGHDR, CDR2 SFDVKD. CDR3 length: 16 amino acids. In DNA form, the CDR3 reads TGTGCCACCAGTGATTCCAGGGTACTGTCCTACAAGGAGCAGTTCTTC. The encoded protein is CATSDSRVLSYKEQFF.

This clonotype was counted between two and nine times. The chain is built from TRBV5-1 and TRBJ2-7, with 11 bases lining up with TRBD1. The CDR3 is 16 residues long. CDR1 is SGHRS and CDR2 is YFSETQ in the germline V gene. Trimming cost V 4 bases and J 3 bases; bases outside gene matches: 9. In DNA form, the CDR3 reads TGCGCCAGCAGCCAAATTTCCGGGACAGGGGGCTACGAGCAGTACTTC. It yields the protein CASSQISGTGGYEQYF. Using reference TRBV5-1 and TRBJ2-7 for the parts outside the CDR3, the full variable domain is KAGVTQTPRYLIKTRGQQVTLSCSPISGHRSVSWYQQTPGQGLQFLFEYFSETQRNKGNFPGRFSGRQFSNSRSEMNVSTLELGDSALYLCASSQISGTGGYEQYFGPGTRLTVT.

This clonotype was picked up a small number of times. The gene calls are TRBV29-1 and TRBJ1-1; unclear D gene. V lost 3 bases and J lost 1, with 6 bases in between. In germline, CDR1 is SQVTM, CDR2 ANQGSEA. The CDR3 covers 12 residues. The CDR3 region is CSVELRNTEAFF. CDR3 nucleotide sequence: TGCAGCGTTGAGCTCCGGAACACTGAAGCTTTCTTT.

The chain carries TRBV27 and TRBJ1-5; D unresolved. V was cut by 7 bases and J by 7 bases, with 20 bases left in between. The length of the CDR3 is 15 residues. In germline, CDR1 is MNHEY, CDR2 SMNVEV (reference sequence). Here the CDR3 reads CASKTLGSFGQPQHF. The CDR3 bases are TGTGCCAGCAAAACATTGGGCAGTTTTGGCCAGCCCCAGCATTTT.

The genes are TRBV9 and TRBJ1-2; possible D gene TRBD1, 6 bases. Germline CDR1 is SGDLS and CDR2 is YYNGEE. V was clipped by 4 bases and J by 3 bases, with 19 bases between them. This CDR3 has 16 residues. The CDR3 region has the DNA TGTGCCAGCAGCCCAGGAGGGGACAAAGGGGACTATGGCTACACCTTC. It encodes CASSPGGDKGDYGYTF.

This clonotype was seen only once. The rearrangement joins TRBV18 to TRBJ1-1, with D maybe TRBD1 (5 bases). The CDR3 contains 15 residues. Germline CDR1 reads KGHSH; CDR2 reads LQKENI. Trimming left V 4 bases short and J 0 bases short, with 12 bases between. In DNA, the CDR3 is TGTGCCAGCTCACACAGGACACCCGTGAACACTGAAGCTTTCTTT. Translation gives CASSHRTPVNTEAFF.

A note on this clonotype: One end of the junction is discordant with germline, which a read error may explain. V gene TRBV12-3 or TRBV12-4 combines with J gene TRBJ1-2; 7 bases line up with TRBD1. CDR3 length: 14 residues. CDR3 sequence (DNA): TGTGCCAGCAGTGTAGCGACAGGGATTAATGGCTACACCTTC. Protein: CASSVATGINGYTF.

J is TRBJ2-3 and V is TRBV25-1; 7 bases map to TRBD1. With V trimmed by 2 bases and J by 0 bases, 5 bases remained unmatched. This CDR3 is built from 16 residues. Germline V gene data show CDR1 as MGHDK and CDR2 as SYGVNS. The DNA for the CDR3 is TGTGCCAGCAGTGAAGGGACAGTCGCTAGCACAGATACGCAGTATTTT. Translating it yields CASSEGTVASTDTQYF.

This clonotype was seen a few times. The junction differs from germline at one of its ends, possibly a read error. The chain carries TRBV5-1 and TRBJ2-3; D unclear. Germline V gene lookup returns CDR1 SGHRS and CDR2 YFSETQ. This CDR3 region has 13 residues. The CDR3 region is CASSVGETDTQYF. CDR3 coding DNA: TGTGCCAGCAGCGTAGGTGAAACAGATACGCAGTATTTT.

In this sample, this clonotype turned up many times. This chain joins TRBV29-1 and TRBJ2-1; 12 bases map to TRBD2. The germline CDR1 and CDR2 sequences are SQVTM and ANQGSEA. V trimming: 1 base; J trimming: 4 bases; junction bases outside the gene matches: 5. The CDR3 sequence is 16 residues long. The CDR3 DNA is TGCAGCGTTGAAGGACTAGCGGGGGCCGATTACAATGAGCAGTTCTTC. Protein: CSVEGLAGADYNEQFF.

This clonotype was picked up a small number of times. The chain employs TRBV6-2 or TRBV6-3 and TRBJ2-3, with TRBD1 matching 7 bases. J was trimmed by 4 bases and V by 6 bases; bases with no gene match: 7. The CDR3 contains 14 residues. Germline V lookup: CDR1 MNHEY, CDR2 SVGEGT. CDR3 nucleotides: TGTGCCAGCAGGCTAGGGGGCGAAGCAGATACGCAGTATTTT. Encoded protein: CASRLGGEADTQYF.